This T cell receptor beta chain was profiled in a study of T cells after yellow fever vaccination. The study, taken as a whole, reports: Most primary-vaccination clones recurred post-booster (around 97% CD4, about 90% CD8). Clonotype sharing between CD4 and CD8 compartments was small. Highly abundant clonotypes carried over from the bulk population could end up in FACS-sorted repertoires as contaminants.

Germline CDR1 and CDR2: SQVTM and ANQGSEA. The CDR3 has 16 amino acids. Trimming at V came to 0 bases and at J to 3 bases, leaving 10 bases not matched to a gene. By 5'RACE template switching, TCR cDNA was produced, with a universal primer site and UMIs added in the process. From the 5' RACE reads, TCRdb called clonotypes with MiXCR, one entry per CDR3 protein. The sample includes 200,000 to 300,000 distinct CDR3 sequences, around 6.7% seen only once; the top ten take 1% to 1.2%. This clonotype was detected many times. What it binds is unknown. This receptor was identified in a man aged 25-40 years who received the YFV17D yellow fever vaccine. This chain connects TRBV29-1 to TRBJ2-7; 8 positions match TRBD2. The specimen was CD4+ T cells sorted from PBMCs, collected on the day of the yellow fever booster vaccination. The CDR3 DNA follows: TGCAGCGTTGAAGACCGGTTTAGGGGGACTAGCTACGAGCAGTACTTC. Translating gives CSVEDRFRGTSYEQYF.